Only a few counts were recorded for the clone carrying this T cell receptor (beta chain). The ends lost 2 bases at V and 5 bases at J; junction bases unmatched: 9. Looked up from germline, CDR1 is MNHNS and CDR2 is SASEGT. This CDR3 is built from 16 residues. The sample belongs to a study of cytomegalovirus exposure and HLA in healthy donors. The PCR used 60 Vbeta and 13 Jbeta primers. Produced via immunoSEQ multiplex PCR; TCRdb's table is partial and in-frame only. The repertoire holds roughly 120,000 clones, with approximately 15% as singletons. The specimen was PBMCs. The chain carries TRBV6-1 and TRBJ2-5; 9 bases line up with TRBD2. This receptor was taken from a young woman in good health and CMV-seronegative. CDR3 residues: CASSERGSGGRETQYF. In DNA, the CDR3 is TGTGCCAGCAGTGAAAGGGGTAGCGGGGGCCGGGAGACCCAGTACTTC.